Described below is a single TCR beta chain sequence and its context. This CDR3 spans 15 amino acids. The junction had 11 bases not matched to a gene; V was cut back by 6 bases and J by 8 bases. Looked up from germline, CDR1 is LNHDA and CDR2 is SQIVND (reference sequence). These data come from a study of blood T cell repertoires in COVID-19. In the study's own analysis: Counts of nucleated cells, estimated from reference gene primer amplification, were obtained. Profiled with immunoSEQ multiplex PCR; TCRdb holds only in-frame clones, not every one. V and J calls and clone size come straight from that table; D and trimming were deduced from the DNA. The sample gives 200,000 to 250,000 clones, 80% to 90% of which show up once; over 3.5% is in the top ten. Everyone who took part was about 18 to 90 years old, and they came from 20 to 25 US areas.

The receptor comes from a woman in her 30s who had been exposed to COVID-19. The sequenced material came from PBMCs or T cells enriched from blood (not recorded which). The rearrangement uses TRBV19 and TRBJ2-1, with TRBD2 matching over 9 bases. The chain's CDR3 is CASSPLAGSPDEQFF. The DNA of the CDR3 is TGTGCCAGTAGCCCTCTAGCGGGATCCCCCGATGAGCAGTTCTTC.